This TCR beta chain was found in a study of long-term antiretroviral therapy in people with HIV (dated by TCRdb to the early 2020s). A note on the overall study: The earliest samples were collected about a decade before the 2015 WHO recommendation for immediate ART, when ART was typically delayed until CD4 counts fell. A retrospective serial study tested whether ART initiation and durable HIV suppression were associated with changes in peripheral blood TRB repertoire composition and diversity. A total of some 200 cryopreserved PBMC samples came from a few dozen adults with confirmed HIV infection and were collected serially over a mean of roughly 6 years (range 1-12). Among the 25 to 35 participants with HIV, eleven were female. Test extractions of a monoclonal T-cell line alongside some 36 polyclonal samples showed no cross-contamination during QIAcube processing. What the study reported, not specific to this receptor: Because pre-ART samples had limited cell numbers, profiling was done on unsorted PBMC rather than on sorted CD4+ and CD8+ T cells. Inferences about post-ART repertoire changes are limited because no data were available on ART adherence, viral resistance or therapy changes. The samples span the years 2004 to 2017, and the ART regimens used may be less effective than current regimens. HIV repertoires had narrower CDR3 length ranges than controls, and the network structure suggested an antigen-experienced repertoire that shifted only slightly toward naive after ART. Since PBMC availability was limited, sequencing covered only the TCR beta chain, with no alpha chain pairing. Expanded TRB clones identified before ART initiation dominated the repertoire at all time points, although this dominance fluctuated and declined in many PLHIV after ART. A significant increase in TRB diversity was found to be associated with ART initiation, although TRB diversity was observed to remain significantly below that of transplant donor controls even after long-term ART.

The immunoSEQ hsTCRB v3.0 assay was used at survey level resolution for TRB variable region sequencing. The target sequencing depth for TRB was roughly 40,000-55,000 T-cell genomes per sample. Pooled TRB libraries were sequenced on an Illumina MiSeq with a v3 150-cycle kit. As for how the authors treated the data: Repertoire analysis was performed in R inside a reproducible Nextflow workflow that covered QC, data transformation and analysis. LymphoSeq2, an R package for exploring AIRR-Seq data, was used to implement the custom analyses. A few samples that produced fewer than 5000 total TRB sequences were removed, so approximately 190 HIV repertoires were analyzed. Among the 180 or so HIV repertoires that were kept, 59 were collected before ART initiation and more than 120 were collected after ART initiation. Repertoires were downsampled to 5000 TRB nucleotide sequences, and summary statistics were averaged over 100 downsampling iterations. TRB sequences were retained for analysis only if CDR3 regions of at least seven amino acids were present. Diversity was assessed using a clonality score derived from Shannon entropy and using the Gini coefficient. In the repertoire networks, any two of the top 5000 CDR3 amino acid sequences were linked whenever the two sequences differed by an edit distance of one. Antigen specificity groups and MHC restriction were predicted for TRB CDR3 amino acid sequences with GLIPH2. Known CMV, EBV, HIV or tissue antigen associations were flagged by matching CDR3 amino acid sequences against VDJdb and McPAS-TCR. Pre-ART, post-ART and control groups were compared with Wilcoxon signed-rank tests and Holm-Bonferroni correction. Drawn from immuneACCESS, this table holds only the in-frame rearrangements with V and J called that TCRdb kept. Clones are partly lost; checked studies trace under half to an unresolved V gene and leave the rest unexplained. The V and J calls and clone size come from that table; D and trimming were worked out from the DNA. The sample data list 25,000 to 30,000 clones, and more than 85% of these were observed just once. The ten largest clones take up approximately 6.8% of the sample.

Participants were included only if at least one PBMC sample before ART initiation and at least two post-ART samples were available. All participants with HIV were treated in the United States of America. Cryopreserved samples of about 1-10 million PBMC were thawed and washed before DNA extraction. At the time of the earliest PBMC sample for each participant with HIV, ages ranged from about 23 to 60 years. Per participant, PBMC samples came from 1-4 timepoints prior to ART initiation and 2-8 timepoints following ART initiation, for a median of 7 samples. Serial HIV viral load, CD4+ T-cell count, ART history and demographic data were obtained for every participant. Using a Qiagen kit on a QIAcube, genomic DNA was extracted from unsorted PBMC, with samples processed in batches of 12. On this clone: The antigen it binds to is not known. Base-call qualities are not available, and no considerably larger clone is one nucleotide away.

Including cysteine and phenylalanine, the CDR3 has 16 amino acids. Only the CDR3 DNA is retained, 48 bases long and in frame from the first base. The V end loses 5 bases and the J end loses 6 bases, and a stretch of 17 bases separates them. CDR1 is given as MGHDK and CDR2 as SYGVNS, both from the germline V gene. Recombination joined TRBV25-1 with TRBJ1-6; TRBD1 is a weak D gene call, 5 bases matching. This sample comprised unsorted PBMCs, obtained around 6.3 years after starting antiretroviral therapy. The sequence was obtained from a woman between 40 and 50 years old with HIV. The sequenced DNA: TGTGCCAGCAGTCGACACGGTGGGGGGACTAATTCACCCCTCCACTTT. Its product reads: CASSRHGGGTNSPLHF.